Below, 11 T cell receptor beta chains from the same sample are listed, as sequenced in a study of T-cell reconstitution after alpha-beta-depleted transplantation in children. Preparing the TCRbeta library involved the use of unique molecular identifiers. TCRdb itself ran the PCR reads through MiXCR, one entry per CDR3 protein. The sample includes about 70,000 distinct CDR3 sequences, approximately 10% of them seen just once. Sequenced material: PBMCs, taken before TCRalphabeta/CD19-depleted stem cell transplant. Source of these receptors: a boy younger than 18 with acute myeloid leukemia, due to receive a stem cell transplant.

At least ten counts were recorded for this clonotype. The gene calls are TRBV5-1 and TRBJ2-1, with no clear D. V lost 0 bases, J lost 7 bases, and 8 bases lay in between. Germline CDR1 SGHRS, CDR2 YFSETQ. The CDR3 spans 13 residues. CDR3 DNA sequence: TGCGCCAGCAGCTTGGAAGTTCTTAATGAGCAGTTCTTC. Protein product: CASSLEVLNEQFF.

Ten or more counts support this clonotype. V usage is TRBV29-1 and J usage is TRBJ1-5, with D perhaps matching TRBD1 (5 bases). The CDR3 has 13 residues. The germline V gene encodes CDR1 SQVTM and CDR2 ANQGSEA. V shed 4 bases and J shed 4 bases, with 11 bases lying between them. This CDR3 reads CSVARGMNQPQHF. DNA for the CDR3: TGCAGCGTTGCAAGGGGAATGAATCAGCCCCAGCATTTT.

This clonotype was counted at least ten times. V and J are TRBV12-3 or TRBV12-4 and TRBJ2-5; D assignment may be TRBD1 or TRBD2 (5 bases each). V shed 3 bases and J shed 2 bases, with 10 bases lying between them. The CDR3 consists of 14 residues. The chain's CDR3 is CASSFSGPQETQYF. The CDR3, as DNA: TGTGCCAGCAGTTTTTCGGGACCGCAAGAGACCCAGTACTTC.

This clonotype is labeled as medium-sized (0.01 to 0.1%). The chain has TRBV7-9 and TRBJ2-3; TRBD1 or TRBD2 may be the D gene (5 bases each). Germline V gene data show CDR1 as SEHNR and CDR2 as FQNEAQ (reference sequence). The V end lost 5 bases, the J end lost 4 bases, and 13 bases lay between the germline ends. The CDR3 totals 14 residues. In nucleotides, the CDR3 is TGTGCCAGCAGCCCACGGGACCTCCCAGATACGCAGTATTTT. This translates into CASSPRDLPDTQYF.

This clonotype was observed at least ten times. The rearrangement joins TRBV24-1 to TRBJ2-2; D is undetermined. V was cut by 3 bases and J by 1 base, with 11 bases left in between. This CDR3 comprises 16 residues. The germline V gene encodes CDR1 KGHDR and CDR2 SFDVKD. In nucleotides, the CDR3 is TGTGCCACCAGTGATGTCGACTCCCTGAACACCGGGGAGCTGTTTTTT. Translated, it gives CATSDVDSLNTGELFF.

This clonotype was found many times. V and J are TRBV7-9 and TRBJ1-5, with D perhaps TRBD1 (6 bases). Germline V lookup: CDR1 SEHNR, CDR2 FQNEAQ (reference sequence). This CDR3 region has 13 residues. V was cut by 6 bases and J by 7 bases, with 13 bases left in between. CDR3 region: CASSPSGGQPQHF. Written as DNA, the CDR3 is TGTGCCAGCAGTCCGTCCGGGGGCCAGCCCCAGCATTTT.

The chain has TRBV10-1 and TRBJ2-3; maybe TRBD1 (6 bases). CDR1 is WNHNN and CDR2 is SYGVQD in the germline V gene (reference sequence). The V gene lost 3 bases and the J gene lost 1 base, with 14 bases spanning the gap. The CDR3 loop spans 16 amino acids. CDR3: CASSDGQGFGTDTQYF. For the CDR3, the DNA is TGCGCCAGCAGTGACGGGCAGGGGTTTGGCACAGATACGCAGTATTTT.

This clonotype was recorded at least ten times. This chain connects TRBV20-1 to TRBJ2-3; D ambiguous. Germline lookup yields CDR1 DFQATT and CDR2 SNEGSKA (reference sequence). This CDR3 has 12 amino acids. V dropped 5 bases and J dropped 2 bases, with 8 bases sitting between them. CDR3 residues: CSALRDTDTQYF. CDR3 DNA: TGCAGTGCTCTACGAGACACAGATACGCAGTATTTT.

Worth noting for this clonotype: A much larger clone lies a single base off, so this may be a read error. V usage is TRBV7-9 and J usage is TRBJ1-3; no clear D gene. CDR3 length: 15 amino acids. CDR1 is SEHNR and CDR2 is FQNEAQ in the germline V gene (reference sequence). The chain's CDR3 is CASSPGSSSGNTTYF. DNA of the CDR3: TGTGCCAGCAGCCCTGGGTCGAGCTCTGGAAACACCACATATTTT.

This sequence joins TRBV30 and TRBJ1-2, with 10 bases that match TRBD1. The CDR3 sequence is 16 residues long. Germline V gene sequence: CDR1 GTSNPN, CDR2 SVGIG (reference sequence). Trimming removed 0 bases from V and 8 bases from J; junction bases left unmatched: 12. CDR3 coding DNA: TGTGCCTGGAGTGTGGGACAGGGGCCCGTTCACTGGGGCTACACCTTC. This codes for CAWSVGQGPVHWGYTF.

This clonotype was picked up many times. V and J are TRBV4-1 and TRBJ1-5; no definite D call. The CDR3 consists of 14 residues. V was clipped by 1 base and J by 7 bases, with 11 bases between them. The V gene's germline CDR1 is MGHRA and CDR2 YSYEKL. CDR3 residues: CASSQAGGGQPQHF. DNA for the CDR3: TGCGCCAGCAGCCAAGCAGGTGGAGGGCAGCCCCAGCATTTT.